This T cell receptor beta chain was documented in a study of T cells in Graves' hyperthyroidism and ophthalmopathy. Regions amplified from RNA transcripts were the TCR beta CDR3 regions. Carried out on the TCR CDR3, a first-round RT-PCR used the HTBI primer set. TCRdb re-derived calls from the multiplex PCR reads in MiXCR, one entry per CDR3 protein. The table includes roughly 400,000 distinct CDR3 sequences, just under 25% detected once. For Graves' hyperthyroidism to be stable, ophthalmopathy could not progress within 18 months. Uncontrolled infection, other autoimmune disease, pregnancy or lactation disqualified patients from enrolment. Using more than 8 ml of fresh peripheral blood, PBMCs were prepared. The CDR3 consists of 14 residues. Germline-derived CDR1 and CDR2 are MDHEN and SYDVKM. V shed 5 bases and J 4 bases; nucleotides not matched to a gene: 5.

This rearrangement joins TRBV28 to TRBJ2-4, with TRBD1 identical over 7 bases. Sequences were obtained from blood. The receptor was isolated from a man aged 50 to 59 with Graves' hyperthyroidism. CDR3 sequence: CASSPGQRKNIQYF. The CDR3 DNA follows: TGTGCCAGCAGTCCGGGACAGAGAAAAAACATTCAGTACTTC.